The text below deals with one T cell receptor (beta chain). Its target antigen remains unknown. Per-base quality was not reported, and no clone a single base away is much larger than it. Using the deep immunoSEQ assay, TCR CDR3 regions were amplified from genomic DNA by multiplex PCR. Extracted genomic DNA from each cell subset was distributed evenly across all wells of several immunoSEQ 96-well plates, and each plate was treated as a replicate. For sorted subsets, about 200 ng genomic DNA, equal to tens of thousands of T cell genomes, was loaded into each replicate PCR. Purified libraries were measured with a Qubit 3.0 fluorometer, size-checked on a Bioanalyzer 2100, and measured again with the KAPA Library Quantification kit. Every immunoSEQ 96-well plate was sequenced on a separate single-read 150-cycle Illumina NextSeq 550 flow cell. Under the source paper's analysis protocol: Because the immunoSEQ output held only junctional sequences and lacked quality scores, the filtering could not match the filtering applied to full-length reads. Sequences were annotated with PyIR, a Python wrapper for IgBLAST v1.9, and V/J genes and CDR3 were assigned using IMGT germline references. Reads were removed for weak V/J assignments (E-value above 1e-6), missing CDR3, stop codons, out-of-frame junctions, or ambiguous translated residues. V3J clonotypes were defined as sequences sharing the same inferred V gene, J gene, and CDR3 amino acid sequence. The percentage overlap between two repertoires was calculated by dividing the number of shared unique clonotypes by the size of the smaller repertoire. Three approaches were used to assess repertoire richness: RTK rarefaction, the Chao1 estimator, and Recon v2.1 estimates of unobserved clonotypes. For all TCRbeta clonotypes obtained by the gDNA method from four donors, generation probabilities were computed with OLGA. Held by TCRdb, this immuneACCESS table contains in-frame sequences only and omits some clones. Under half of the omission traces to an unresolved V gene where checked; the cause of the rest is unknown. V, J and clone size derive from that table, while D and trimming were established from the DNA sequence. Counted in this sample were 90,000 to 120,000 clones; under 70% of them appeared once. The top ten constitute almost 25% of the sample.

Donors were healthy HIV-negative adults with no recently reported acute infections or vaccinations. Only Caucasian adults living in Nashville, Tennessee, USA were represented among the donors. CD8 memory samples combined magnetically selected CD45RO+ cells with CCR7-negative CD45RA+ effector memory (TemRA) cells. Blood was obtained by leukapheresis, after which PBMCs were separated by Ficoll-Histopaque density gradient centrifugation and cryopreserved in liquid nitrogen vapor phase. Purity and quantity of every magnetically sorted T cell population were checked by analytical flow cytometry. Each sorted fraction had its genomic DNA isolated and then quantified by UV absorbance on a Nanodrop 2000c. The CDR3, cysteine through phenylalanine, is 18 amino acids long. Just CDR3 DNA is preserved here, 54 bases in frame from base 1. This sample is part of a study of shared clonotypes between healthy human individuals (TCRdb year 2020). Describing the broader study: A couple of women and a few men aged 18 to 49 years were included in the cohort. For each donor, three plates each were used for CD4 naive and CD4 memory, two plates were used for CD8 naive, and one plate was used for CD8 memory. Blood TCR repertoires of roughly five healthy adults were deeply sequenced to estimate repertoire size and the extent of clonotype sharing between individuals. Libraries were prepared and TCR repertoires were sequenced by different laboratories using diverse techniques, in order to increase sequencing depth and limit assay-specific biases. Per donor, leukapheresis produced somewhere between about 0.85 and 9.5 billion PBMCs.

Beyond this particular receptor, the publication reports: Sharing across several donors was observed for 5% to 6.5% of naive CD4, over 3% of naive CD8, 2.3% of memory CD4, and around 0.44% of memory CD8 clonotypes. Rarefaction of sorted-subset datasets indicated incomplete sequencing despite the large sequencing depth. Naive subsets generally had larger estimated clonotype richness than memory subsets. Sampling was restricted to blood, and TCR repertoires in tissues likely differ from the TCR repertoires found in blood. Based on pairwise subsampling, the degree of clonotype sharing among donors was expected to be affected by sequencing depth. Clonotypes shared by all four sorted-subset donors showed higher generation probabilities than non-shared clonotypes. Because the study included only a small number of donors, the genetic and exposure-history diversity represented was limited.

This TCR was sampled from a woman aged 25 to 39 in good health. Recombination joined TRBV21-1 with TRBJ2-6; the D call of TRBD2 is as the table states it, not checked on the DNA. TRBV21-1 is flagged as a pseudogene. Source material: memory CD8+ T cells sorted from blood. This sample's cell subset or site label indicates: CD45RO+ cells pooled with CCR7-negative TemRA cells. The DNA reads TGTGCCAGCAGCCAAGAGCGATCGGGTACCTCTGGGGCCAACGTCCTGACTTTC. Its protein reads: CASSQERSGTSGANVLTF.